This TCR beta chain was recorded in a study of technical replicates of blood from several donors. The V and J ends lost 3 bases and 0 bases respectively, with 9 bases between them. The germline gives CDR1 MGHRA, CDR2 YSYEKL. This CDR3 is built from 16 residues. The method was immunoSEQ multiplex PCR; TCRdb's version includes in-frame clones alone and lacks a portion of them. The sample contains about 93,000 clones, 95% of which appear only once. The V gene is TRBV4-1, the J gene TRBJ2-6, with a tentative D call TRBD1 (6 bases). The clonotype was recovered from a human donor in good health. The specimen was T cells isolated from PBMCs. CDR3 loop: CASSQDSYSGANVLTF. CDR3 in DNA: TGCGCCAGCAGCCAGGACAGCTACTCTGGGGCCAACGTCCTGACTTTC.